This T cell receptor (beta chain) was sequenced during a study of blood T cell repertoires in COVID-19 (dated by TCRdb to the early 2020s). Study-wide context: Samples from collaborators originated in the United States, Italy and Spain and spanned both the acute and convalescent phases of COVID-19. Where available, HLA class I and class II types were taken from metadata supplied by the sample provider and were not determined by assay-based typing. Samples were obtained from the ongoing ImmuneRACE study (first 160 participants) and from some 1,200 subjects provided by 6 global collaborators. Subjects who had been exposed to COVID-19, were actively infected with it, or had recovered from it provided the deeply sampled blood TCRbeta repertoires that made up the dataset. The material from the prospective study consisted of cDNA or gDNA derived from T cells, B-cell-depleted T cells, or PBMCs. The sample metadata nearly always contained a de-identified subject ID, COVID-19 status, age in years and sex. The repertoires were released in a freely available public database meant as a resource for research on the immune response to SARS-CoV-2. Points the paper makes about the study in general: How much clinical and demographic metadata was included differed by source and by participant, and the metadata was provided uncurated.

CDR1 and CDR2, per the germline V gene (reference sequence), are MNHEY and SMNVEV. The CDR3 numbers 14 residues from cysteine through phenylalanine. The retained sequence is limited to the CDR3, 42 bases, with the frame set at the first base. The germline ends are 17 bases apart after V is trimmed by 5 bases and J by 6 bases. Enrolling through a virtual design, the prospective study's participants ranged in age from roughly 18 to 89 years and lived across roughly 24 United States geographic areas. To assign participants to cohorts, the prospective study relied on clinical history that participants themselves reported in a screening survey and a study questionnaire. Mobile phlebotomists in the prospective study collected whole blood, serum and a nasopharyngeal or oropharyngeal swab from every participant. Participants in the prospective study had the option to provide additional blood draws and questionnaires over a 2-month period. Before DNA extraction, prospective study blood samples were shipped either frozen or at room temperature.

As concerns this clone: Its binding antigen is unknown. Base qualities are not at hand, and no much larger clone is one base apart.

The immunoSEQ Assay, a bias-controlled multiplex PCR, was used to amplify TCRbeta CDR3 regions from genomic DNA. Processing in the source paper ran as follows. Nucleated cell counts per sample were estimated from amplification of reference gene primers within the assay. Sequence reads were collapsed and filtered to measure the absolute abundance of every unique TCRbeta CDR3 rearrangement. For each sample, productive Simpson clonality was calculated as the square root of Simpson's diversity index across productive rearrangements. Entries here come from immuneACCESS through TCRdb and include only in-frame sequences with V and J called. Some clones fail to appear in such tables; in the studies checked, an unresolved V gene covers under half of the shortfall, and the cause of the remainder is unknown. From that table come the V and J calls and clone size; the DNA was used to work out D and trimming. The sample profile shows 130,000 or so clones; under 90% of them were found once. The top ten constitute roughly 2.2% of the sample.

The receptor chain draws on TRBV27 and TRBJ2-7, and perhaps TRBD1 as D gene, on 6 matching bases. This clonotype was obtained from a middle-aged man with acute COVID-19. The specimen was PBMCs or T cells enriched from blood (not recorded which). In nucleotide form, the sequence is TGTGCCAGCAGTCCCGGACAGTGGTCACCCGAGCAGTACTTC. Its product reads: CASSPGQWSPEQYF.